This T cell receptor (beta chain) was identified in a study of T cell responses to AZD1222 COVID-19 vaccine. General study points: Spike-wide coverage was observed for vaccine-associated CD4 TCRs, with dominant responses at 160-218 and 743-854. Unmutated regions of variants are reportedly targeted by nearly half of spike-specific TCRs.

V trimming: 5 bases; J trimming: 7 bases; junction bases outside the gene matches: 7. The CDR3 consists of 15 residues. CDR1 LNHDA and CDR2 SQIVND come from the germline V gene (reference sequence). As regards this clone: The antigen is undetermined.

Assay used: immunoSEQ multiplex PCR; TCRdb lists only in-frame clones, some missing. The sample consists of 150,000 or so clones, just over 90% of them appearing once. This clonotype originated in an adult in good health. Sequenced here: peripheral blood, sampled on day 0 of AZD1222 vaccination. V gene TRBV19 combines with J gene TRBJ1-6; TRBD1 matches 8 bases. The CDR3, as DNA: TGTGCCAGTAGTCCATGGACAGGGAGCAATTCACCCCTCCACTTT. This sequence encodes CASSPWTGSNSPLHF.